The TCR beta chain described here comes from a study of T-cell reconstitution after alpha-beta-depleted transplantation in children. Study-level results: Expanded graft clones, several hundred of them, were reportedly the source of alpha-beta T cells about two months after transplant. A year post-transplant, T-cell counts and diversity derived mostly from newly produced T cells. Surviving thymic progenitors and recipient T cells were the source of high TCRbeta diversity at day 60 in some patients.

During its preparation, the TCRbeta library received unique molecular identifiers. TCRdb called the PCR reads again in MiXCR, with one record for every CDR3 protein. The table shows about 300,000 distinct CDR3 sequences, with 10% occurring only once. This clonotype has ten or more counts. Its antigen is still unknown. The CDR3 is 13 amino acids. Per the germline V gene, CDR1 is DFQATT and CDR2 is SNEGSKA (reference sequence). V lost 4 bases to trimming and J lost 5 bases, with 9 bases between them. This chain uses TRBV20-1 with TRBJ1-6; D might be TRBD1 (6 bases). This clonotype was sampled from a boy less than two years old with acute myeloid leukemia, due to receive a stem cell transplant. This specimen consisted of PBMCs, obtained before TCRalphabeta/CD19-depleted stem cell transplant. DNA of the CDR3: TGCAGTGCTACAGGGGCCAATAATTCACCCCTCCACTTT. It codes for CSATGANNSPLHF.